These 20 T cell receptor beta chains were all obtained from the same sample, sequenced in a study of blood T cell repertoires in COVID-19. The method was immunoSEQ multiplex PCR; TCRdb's version includes in-frame clones alone and lacks a portion of them. The data contain about 18,000 clones, approximately 89% of them seen just once; the ten biggest clones take up approximately 5%. What was sequenced was PBMCs or T cells enriched from blood (not recorded which). The receptors stem from a woman aged 25 to 39 who had recovered from COVID-19.

The chain is built from TRBV30 and TRBJ2-7, with 7 positions matching TRBD1. There are 15 residues in the CDR3. Germline-derived CDR1 and CDR2 are GTSNPN and SVGIG (reference sequence). Germline trimming cut 2 bases from V and 0 bases from J; bases unmatched to any gene: 7. CDR3 DNA sequence: TGTGCCTGGAGTACAGGGGCAGGGCTCTCCTACGAGCAGTACTTC. This gives the protein CAWSTGAGLSYEQYF.

This sequence joins TRBV18 and TRBJ2-7; maybe TRBD2 (7 bases). V lost 2 bases and J 5 bases, leaving 16 bases between the germline ends. The CDR3 is 15 residues long. The germline CDR1 and CDR2 sequences are KGHSH and LQKENI. This CDR3 is CASSPFGGRRDEQYF. The CDR3 nucleotides read TGTGCCAGCTCACCATTCGGGGGGCGACGAGACGAGCAGTACTTC.

V is TRBV24-1 and J is TRBJ2-3; the match to TRBD1 covers 9 bases. V shed 7 bases and J 7 bases; nucleotides not matched to a gene: 11. Per the germline V gene, CDR1 is KGHDR and CDR2 is SFDVKD. The CDR3 runs 15 residues. CDR3 residues: CATRGDTGGVNTQYF. For the CDR3, the DNA is TGTGCCACCAGAGGGGATACAGGGGGCGTGAATACGCAGTATTTT.

The rearrangement uses TRBV11-3 and TRBJ1-1, with D unresolved. Looked up from germline, CDR1 is SGHNT and CDR2 is YENEEA. This CDR3 is built from 13 residues. With 3 bases removed from V and 1 base from J, the gap between germline ends came to 6 bases. The DNA of the CDR3 is TGTGCCAGCAGCTTTGGGCCGAACACTGAAGCTTTCTTT. This codes for CASSFGPNTEAFF. Complete variable domain (other parts from reference TRBV11-3 and TRBJ1-1): EAGVVQSPRYKIIEKKQPVAFWCNPISGHNTLYWYLQNLGQGPELLIRYENEEAVDDSQLPKDRFSAERLKGVDSTLKIQPAELGDSAVYLCASSFGPNTEAFFGQGTRLTVV.

This clone has more than one count but fewer than ten. This rearrangement joins TRBV5-6 to TRBJ1-2; D unresolved. The germline V and J ends were trimmed by 1 base and 4 bases, with 8 bases remaining between them. Germline-derived CDR1 and CDR2 are SGHDT and YYEEEE. CDR3 length equals 13 residues. The CDR3 here is CASSLSSSYGYTF. The CDR3 DNA is TGTGCCAGCAGCTTGTCTTCCAGCTATGGCTACACCTTC.

The genes are TRBV6-2 or TRBV6-3 and TRBJ2-2; the D is unclear. The ends were cut back, 5 bases at V and 6 bases at J, with 13 bases in the middle. Germline V gives CDR1 MNHEY, CDR2 SVGEGT. CDR3 length equals 14 residues. The CDR3: CASSDTLYPGELFF. The DNA of the CDR3 is TGTGCCAGCAGTGACACCCTATATCCCGGGGAGCTGTTTTTT.

The V gene is TRBV3-1 (or the pseudogene TRBV3-2), the J gene TRBJ2-7, with TRBD2 matching 9 bases. V trimming: 4 bases; J trimming: 2 bases; junction bases outside the gene matches: 9. CDR3 length equals 16 residues. Germline-derived CDR1 and CDR2 are LGHDT and YNNKEL (reference sequence). CDR3 DNA sequence: TGTGCCAGCAGCCCCCTAAGCGGGGGGCCCACCTACGAGCAGTACTTC. It is translated as CASSPLSGGPTYEQYF.

This CDR3 is CASSWGGEEAKNIQYF. As DNA, the CDR3 is TGTGCCAGCAGTTGGGGGGGGGAGGAGGCCAAAAACATTCAGTACTTC. The chain combines TRBV27 with TRBJ2-4; 7 nucleotides match TRBD2. The junction had 7 bases not matched to a gene; V was cut back by 4 bases and J by 1 base. CDR1 MNHEY and CDR2 SMNVEV come from the germline V gene (reference sequence). CDR3 length: 16 amino acids.

This chain connects TRBV18 to TRBJ2-7, with TRBD1 matching 7 bases. There are 12 residues in the CDR3. J gave up 6 bases and V 6 bases, and 5 bases lay outside the gene matches. Per germline, CDR1 KGHSH and CDR2 LQKENI. This CDR3 reads CASSPTGAEQYF. The DNA for the CDR3 is TGTGCCAGCTCGCCCACAGGGGCCGAGCAGTACTTC.

The chain links TRBV4-1 to TRBJ1-6; D possibly corresponds to TRBD1 (5 bases). This CDR3 has 15 amino acids. V lost 3 bases, J lost 11 bases, and 17 bases lay in between. Looked up from germline, CDR1 is MGHRA and CDR2 is YSYEKL. CDR3 sequence (DNA): TGCGCCAGCAGCCAGTCCGGGACTGCTAGCACACCCCTCCACTTT. This codes for CASSQSGTASTPLHF.

V gene TRBV24-1 combines with J gene TRBJ2-1; D is ambiguous. V lost 3 bases and J lost 4, with 12 bases in between. Germline CDR1 reads KGHDR; CDR2 reads SFDVKD. The CDR3 totals 15 residues. CDR3 residues: CATSDTATPYNEQFF. The CDR3 nucleotides read TGTGCCACCAGTGATACAGCTACACCTTACAATGAGCAGTTCTTC.

This clone was counted once. V usage is TRBV5-1 and J usage is TRBJ2-5; 7 bases align to TRBD2. Germline V gives CDR1 SGHRS, CDR2 YFSETQ. The CDR3 length is 15 residues. V was pared by 1 base and J by 2 bases, with 5 bases of the junction left unmatched. The CDR3 coding sequence is TGCGCCAGCAGCTTGAGCGGGGCATCTCAAGAGACCCAGTACTTC. Amino acids: CASSLSGASQETQYF.

The rearrangement joins TRBV2 to TRBJ1-3, with 10 bases aligning to TRBD1. From germline, CDR1 is SNHLY and CDR2 FYNNEI. The CDR3 covers 14 residues. The ends lost 8 bases at V and 4 bases at J; junction bases unmatched: 5. The CDR3 protein is CASQEGQGGNTIYF. For the CDR3, the DNA is TGTGCCAGCCAGGAGGGACAGGGGGGAAACACCATATATTTT.

A single count supports this clone. The chain joins TRBV10-3 to TRBJ2-2; 8 bases are a match to TRBD1. The V gene end was trimmed by 10 bases and the J gene end by 1 base; junction bases not matched to a gene: 5. This CDR3 has 14 amino acids. Germline CDR1 is ENHRY and CDR2 is SYGVKD. The CDR3 bases are TGTGCCACCCGGGACAGGAAGAACACCGGGGAGCTGTTTTTT. Its translation: CATRDRKNTGELFF.

The J gene is TRBJ2-7, the V gene TRBV29-1, with TRBD1 matching 10 bases. Germline V lookup: CDR1 SQVTM, CDR2 ANQGSEA. V was pared by 4 bases and J by 2 bases, with 5 bases of the junction left unmatched. The CDR3 loop spans 14 amino acids. This CDR3 is CSVVRTGGPYEQYF. CDR3 in DNA: TGCAGCGTTGTCAGGACAGGGGGTCCCTACGAGCAGTACTTC.

This clone was observed a few times. The chain uses TRBV25-1 and TRBJ1-2; D gene uncertain. Germline CDR1 reads MGHDK; CDR2 reads SYGVNS. The CDR3 has 14 amino acids. The V and J ends lost 3 bases and 5 bases respectively, with 13 bases between them. CDR3 region: CASSDSGRTYGYTF. The CDR3 DNA sequence: TGTGCCAGCAGTGATAGCGGCAGGACTTATGGCTACACCTTC.

This sequence joins TRBV24-1 and TRBJ2-3; tentatively, D is TRBD2 (5 bases). The CDR3 spans 16 residues. The V end lost 4 bases, the J end lost 0 bases, and 13 bases lay between the germline ends. Germline V gene data show CDR1 as KGHDR and CDR2 as SFDVKD. CDR3 region: CATSDRESISTDTQYF. For the CDR3, the DNA is TGTGCCACCAGTGACCGGGAATCGATTAGCACAGATACGCAGTATTTT.

The CDR3 nucleotides read TGTGCCACCGCACCAGGGTACTCTGGAAACACCATATATTTT. Translating gives CATAPGYSGNTIYF. The chain has TRBV3-1 (or the pseudogene TRBV3-2) and TRBJ1-3; TRBD1 is a possible D gene (5 bases). V was shortened by 10 bases and J by 0 bases, with 13 bases between the two germline ends. Germline-derived CDR1 and CDR2 are LGHDT and YNNKEL (reference sequence). There are 14 residues in the CDR3.

This chain links TRBV24-1 with TRBJ2-7; 7 bases match TRBD1. This CDR3 has 14 residues. Germline-derived CDR1 and CDR2 are KGHDR and SFDVKD. V lost 4 bases to trimming and J lost 2 bases; unmatched junction nucleotides: 4. The CDR3 sequence is CATSDSGQTYEQYF. The CDR3 coding sequence is TGTGCCACCAGTGACTCGGGACAGACCTACGAGCAGTACTTC.

V and J are TRBV3-1 (or the pseudogene TRBV3-2) and TRBJ1-1, with D tentatively TRBD1 (6 bases). The germline V gene encodes CDR1 LGHDT and CDR2 YNNKEL (reference sequence). This CDR3 is built from 14 residues. Trimming removed 6 bases at V and 1 base at J, with 12 bases between. The DNA of the CDR3 is TGTGCCAGCAGTCGGGACAATAGGAACACTGAAGCTTTCTTT. Translation: CASSRDNRNTEAFF.